The text below deals with one T cell receptor (beta chain). As yet, its antigen is unknown. RNA extraction and reverse transcription yielded cDNA as sequencing template. The assay was immunoSEQ multiplex PCR, and TCRdb's table has in-frame clones only and misses some. Among about 210,000 clones, roughly 64% were seen once, and the ten largest hold 3.5% to 5%. This record belongs to a study of CD8+ T cells in alopecia areata. Study-level information: For 6 to 18 months, tofacitinib was taken, and 6 months off drug followed.

Study-level findings and limits: Researchers reported that TCR sharing among patients proved less clear than in mice, possibly HLA-linked. Among the top 100, expanded CD8+ clones, as well as scalp clonality, were significantly decreased by tofacitinib.

Stated treatment: oral pan-JAK inhibitor, 5-10 mg twice daily. CDR3 length: 13 amino acids. Trimming stripped 4 bases from V and 0 bases from J, with 6 bases between. The germline V gene has CDR1 SGHDN and CDR2 FVKESK. This receptor was obtained from a human donor with alopecia areata. This chain connects TRBV14 to TRBJ1-1, with D uncertain. Sequenced here: CD4+ T cells sorted from blood, sampled at week 4, from a patient treated with tofacitinib. In DNA form, the CDR3 reads TGTGCCAGCAGCCGTAACCTGAACACTGAAGCTTTCTTT. This sequence encodes CASSRNLNTEAFF.